Shown below are 13 T cell receptor beta chains from a single sample sequenced in a study of T cell changes during pregnancy in multiple sclerosis. Some clones are missing from TCRdb's copy, which holds only in-frame ones; the method was immunoSEQ multiplex PCR. The profile shows around 69,000 clones, roughly 93% of them singletons. This material consisted of peripheral blood, taken in the third trimester of pregnancy. The receptors come from a female donor with multiple sclerosis, enrolled in a pregnancy study.

This clone was recorded once. This chain connects TRBV2 to TRBJ2-7; no clear D gene. The CDR3 sequence is 13 residues long. The V end lost 4 bases, the J end lost 4 bases, and 11 bases lay between the germline ends. Germline values: CDR1 SNHLY, CDR2 FYNNEI. CDR3 amino acids: CASSALWAYEQYF. CDR3 sequence (DNA): TGTGCCAGCAGTGCCCTCTGGGCATACGAGCAGTACTTC.

The rearrangement joins TRBV5-1 to TRBJ1-4; 9 bases line up with TRBD1. The V segment lost 4 bases and the J segment 8 bases; nucleotides outside the gene matches: 9. This CDR3 has 15 amino acids. The germline V gene has CDR1 SGHRS and CDR2 YFSETQ. In DNA form, the CDR3 reads TGCGCCAGCAGCCCCACAGGGGGCCGAGTGGAAAAACTGTTTTTT. Translation: CASSPTGGRVEKLFF.

The V and J genes are TRBV7-9 and TRBJ2-2; possibly TRBD1 for D (5 bases). V was trimmed by 6 bases and J by 6 bases, leaving 20 bases between them. From germline, CDR1 is SEHNR and CDR2 FQNEAQ (reference sequence). The CDR3 contains 16 residues. CDR3 in amino acids: CASSFPLKGLAGELFF. The CDR3 DNA is TGTGCCAGCAGTTTCCCCCTTAAGGGGTTGGCCGGGGAGCTGTTTTTT.

J is TRBJ1-2 and V is TRBV4-3; 9 bases fit TRBD1. Germline V gene data show CDR1 as LGHNA and CDR2 as YSLEER. V dropped 2 bases and J dropped 5; count of bases not matched to a gene: 6. This CDR3 is 15 amino acids long. CDR3 sequence: CASSQRDRDPYGYTF. The CDR3 coding sequence is TGCGCCAGCAGCCAAAGGGACAGGGACCCTTATGGCTACACCTTC.

The rearrangement uses TRBV2 and TRBJ2-1, with 7 nucleotides matching TRBD1. The germline V gene has CDR1 SNHLY and CDR2 FYNNEI. The CDR3 loop spans 13 amino acids. V shed 7 bases, J shed 4 bases, and the junction held 4 bases outside the gene matches. As DNA, the CDR3 is TGTGCCAGCACGGGACAGATGTACAATGAGCAGTTCTTC. This encodes CASTGQMYNEQFF.

The J gene is TRBJ1-2, the V gene TRBV2; D is uncertain. The CDR3 is 13 residues long. V was trimmed by 7 bases and J by 4 bases, leaving 13 bases between them. Germline-derived CDR1 and CDR2 are SNHLY and FYNNEI. The CDR3 DNA reads TGTGCCAGCACCGTCACGGTTCGCTATGGCTACACCTTC. Its translation: CASTVTVRYGYTF.

The sample holds a few counts of this clone. The chain is built from TRBV5-4 and TRBJ2-2; maybe TRBD2 (6 bases). V was clipped by 4 bases and J by 2 bases, with 12 bases between them. The germline gives CDR1 SGHNT, CDR2 YYREEE (reference sequence). This CDR3 region has 15 residues. Here the CDR3 DNA reads TGTGCCAGCAGCAGGGTTAGCGGCAACACCGGGGAGCTGTTTTTT. Amino acid sequence: CASSRVSGNTGELFF.

This chain connects TRBV7-3 to TRBJ2-2, with 10 bases that match TRBD2. Losses at the gene ends were 2 bases for V and 4 bases for J; bases not matched to a gene: 4. The CDR3 has 16 amino acids. CDR1 is SGHTA, CDR2 FQGTGA, per germline. The CDR3 sequence is CASSLQAGGTTGELFF. Written as DNA, the CDR3 is TGTGCCAGCAGCTTACAAGCGGGAGGGACCACCGGGGAGCTGTTTTTT.

V usage is TRBV7-9 and J usage is TRBJ2-1; 7 positions match TRBD2. The CDR3 is 15 amino acids. Unmatched junction bases numbered 6, after V lost 1 base and J lost 6 bases. Per the germline V gene, CDR1 is SEHNR and CDR2 is FQNEAQ (reference sequence). CDR3 region: CASSLGTRMFNEQFF. DNA for the CDR3: TGTGCCAGCAGCTTAGGGACTAGAATGTTCAATGAGCAGTTCTTC.

The genes are TRBV19 and TRBJ2-5; no firm D call. CDR3 length equals 14 residues. Deletions cut 9 bases from V and 4 bases from J, with 18 bases between. Germline loops: CDR1 LNHDA, CDR2 SQIVND (reference sequence). The CDR3 DNA reads TGTGCCAGCGCCAACCTCGTCGGTGGAGAGACCCAGTACTTC. Its translation is CASANLVGGETQYF.

The rearrangement joins TRBV5-1 to TRBJ2-3, with 7 bases aligning to TRBD1. Germline-derived CDR1 and CDR2 are SGHRS and YFSETQ. V shed 0 bases and J 6 bases; nucleotides not matched to a gene: 7. The CDR3 sequence is 15 residues long. CDR3: CASSLVEGAPDTQYF. DNA of the CDR3: TGCGCCAGCAGCTTGGTCGAGGGGGCCCCCGATACGCAGTATTTT. Complete variable domain (other parts from reference TRBV5-1 and TRBJ2-3): KAGVTQTPRYLIKTRGQQVTLSCSPISGHRSVSWYQQTPGQGLQFLFEYFSETQRNKGNFPGRFSGRQFSNSRSEMNVSTLELGDSALYLCASSLVEGAPDTQYFGPGTRLTVL.

The rearrangement uses TRBV6-1 and TRBJ2-1; 11 positions agree with TRBD1. Trimming took 10 bases from V and 6 from J; bases not matched to a gene: 8. Looked up from germline, CDR1 is MNHNS and CDR2 is SASEGT. The CDR3 length is 14 residues. CDR3: CATKGDRGGNEQFF. The CDR3 region has the DNA TGTGCCACCAAGGGGGACAGGGGGGGCAATGAGCAGTTCTTC.

The J gene is TRBJ1-2, the V gene TRBV6-5; no clear D. Trimming removed 8 bases from V and 5 bases from J, with 6 bases in between. Germline V CDR1 and CDR2: MNHEY, SVGAGI. The length of the CDR3 is 10 residues. CDR3 loop: CASFRYGYTF. The CDR3 DNA follows: TGTGCCAGCTTTCGTTATGGCTACACCTTC.